This T cell receptor beta chain derives from a study of blood T cell repertoires in COVID-19. Whole-study context: Acute-phase and convalescent COVID-19 samples originated in the United States, Italy and Spain.

Only in-frame clones appear in the TCRdb table, and some are missing; sequencing was by immunoSEQ multiplex PCR. The sample includes approximately 170,000 clones, 79% of them seen just once. The CDR3 is 15 amino acids. Per germline, CDR1 SGHRS and CDR2 YFSETQ. The ends lost 0 bases at V and 3 bases at J; junction bases unmatched: 4. This sequence joins TRBV5-1 and TRBJ2-7, with 9 bases fitting TRBD1. Specimen: PBMCs or T cells enriched from blood (not recorded which). This TCR was recovered from a woman aged 70 to 79 in a cohort exposed to, infected with or recovered from COVID-19 (not recorded which). Written as DNA, the CDR3 is TGCGCCAGCAGCTTGGCGGGGACAGGGCTCTACGAGCAGTACTTC. It is translated as CASSLAGTGLYEQYF.